This is a list of T cell receptor beta chains from one sample in a study of blood T cell repertoires in COVID-19. The data were produced by immunoSEQ multiplex PCR, yet TCRdb's version contains in-frame clones alone and is incomplete. Of fewer than 600,000 clones in the sample, 85% to 90% are singletons; the top ten hold about 0.91%. Specimen: peripheral blood. The receptors were gathered from a man in his late teens or twenties with COVID-19, enrolled during active disease. CDR3s include the opening cysteine and the closing phenylalanine or tryptophan. The D gene is left open where the match is weak. Clone size is given for some rows only: seen once, a few or many times, or a class if the clone is expanded.

length	D	size	V	J	DNA	CDR3
14	NA	NA	TRBV9	TRBJ2-5	TGTGCCAGCAGCGTGGGCAGTCACCAAGAGACCCAGTACTTC	CASSVGSHQETQYF
15	TRBD1	NA	TRBV2	TRBJ2-1	TGTGCCAGCAGTGTAGGACAGGGAGCTCTCAATGAGCAGTTCTTC	CASSVGQGALNEQFF
16	TRBD2	NA	TRBV27	TRBJ2-1	TGTGCCAGCAGTTTATCGGCTAGCGGACAATACAATGAGCAGTTCTTC	CASSLSASGQYNEQFF
14	NA	NA	TRBV7-2	TRBJ2-3	TGTGCCAGCAGCTTCCTGCGGAAACCAGATACGCAGTATTTT	CASSFLRKPDTQYF
12	NA	NA	TRBV5-6	TRBJ2-7	TGTGCCAGCAGCTTAATATCCTACGAGCAGTACTTC	CASSLISYEQYF
14	TRBD1	NA	TRBV7-9	TRBJ1-6	TGTGCCAGCAGCCTCCGGGACAGCAATTCACCCCTCCACTTT	CASSLRDSNSPLHF
13	TRBD1	NA	TRBV18	TRBJ2-7	TGTGCCAGCTCACCAACAGGGGCCCACGAGCAGTACTTC	CASSPTGAHEQYF
16	NA	NA	TRBV6-2/TRBV6-3	TRBJ2-1	TGTGCCAGCAGTTTTACGGCGGGTACTTCCTACAATGAGCAGTTCTTC	CASSFTAGTSYNEQFF
13	TRBD1	NA	TRBV2	TRBJ2-3	TGTGCCTGCGGTGCAGGGGGCATAGATACGCAGTATTTT	CACGAGGIDTQYF
16	NA	NA	TRBV5-4	TRBJ2-1	TGTGCCAGCAGCTTGGGGACCGGGATCCCCTACAATGAGCAGTTCTTC	CASSLGTGIPYNEQFF
17	TRBD2	NA	TRBV10-1	TRBJ2-3	TGCGCCAGCAGTCAAACTATAGCGGGAGGGATTACAGATACGCAGTATTTT	CASSQTIAGGITDTQYF
15	TRBD1	NA	TRBV7-9	TRBJ1-6	TGTGCCAGCAGCTTGCAGGGACAGGAGAATTCACCCCTCCACTTT	CASSLQGQENSPLHF
17	NA	NA	TRBV7-9	TRBJ2-1	TGTGCCAGCGGCGGGACAGCCGAAAATAAGCGCTACAATGAGCAGTTCTTC	CASGGTAENKRYNEQFF
14	TRBD1	once	TRBV2	TRBJ1-5	TGTGCCAGCAGGGGGACAGGGACGGCTCAGCCCCAGCATTTT	CASRGTGTAQPQHF
15	NA	NA	TRBV5-3	TRBJ1-3	TGTGCCAGAAACCCGCAGGGGAGCTCTGGAAACACCATATATTTT	CARNPQGSSGNTIYF
15	TRBD2	NA	TRBV5-4	TRBJ2-1	TGTGCCAGCAGCTCCCGGACTAGCGGCCACAATGAGCAGTTCTTC	CASSSRTSGHNEQFF
16	TRBD2	NA	TRBV10-1	TRBJ2-5	TGCGCCAGCAGGGGACTAGCGGGGGGTATTCAAGAGACCCAGTACTTC	CASRGLAGGIQETQYF
15	NA	NA	TRBV12-2	TRBJ2-3	TGTGCAAGTCGTCCACTAGCGGAGGGCACAGATACGCAGTATTTT	CASRPLAEGTDTQYF
17	TRBD2	NA	TRBV9	TRBJ2-1	TGTGCCAGCAGTGGCGGGACTAGCGGGGCTGGATACAATGAGCAGTTCTTC	CASSGGTSGAGYNEQFF
15	NA	NA	TRBV7-6	TRBJ1-1	TGTGCCAGCAGCTTGAGTACGACTGGAGACACTGAAGCTTTCTTT	CASSLSTTGDTEAFF
14	NA	few	TRBV5-4	TRBJ2-7	TGTGCCAGCAGCTTGGGGGGACAAACCTACGAGCAGTACTTC	CASSLGGQTYEQYF
16	TRBD1	once	TRBV5-1	TRBJ2-2	TGCGCCAGCAGAAACCCGGGACAGGGGAACACCGGGGAGCTGTTTTTT	CASRNPGQGNTGELFF
13	NA	NA	TRBV12-3/TRBV12-4	TRBJ2-3	TGTGCCAGCAGGCGGGCTCGGCCCGATACGCAGTATTTT	CASRRARPDTQYF
13	NA	NA	TRBV30	TRBJ1-5	TGTGCCTGGAACCCGCAGGGCAATCAGCCCCAGCATTTT	CAWNPQGNQPQHF
14	NA	NA	TRBV6-1	TRBJ1-1	TGTGCCAGCAGTGAAATCGGGGTGAACACTGAAGCTTTCTTT	CASSEIGVNTEAFF
15	TRBD2	NA	TRBV9	TRBJ2-5	TGTGCCAGCAGCGAGGGGACTAGCGGGAGAAAGACCCAGTACTTC	CASSEGTSGRKTQYF
15	TRBD2	NA	TRBV5-6	TRBJ2-5	TGTGCCAGCAGCTTGAGTGGACTAGGAGAAGAGACCCAGTACTTC	CASSLSGLGEETQYF
16	TRBD1	few	TRBV18	TRBJ2-2	TGTGCCAGCTCACCGACGGACAGGGGTAGGACCGGGGAGCTGTTTTTT	CASSPTDRGRTGELFF
13	TRBD1	few	TRBV6-2/TRBV6-3	TRBJ1-6	TGTGCCAGCAGCAGCAGGGGGAATTCACCCCTCCACTTT	CASSSRGNSPLHF
16	NA	once	TRBV7-7	TRBJ2-5	TGTGCTAGCAGCTTAGGGATACTAACTAGCCAAGAGACCCAGTACTTC	CASSLGILTSQETQYF
17	NA	NA	TRBV7-9	TRBJ2-7	TGTGCCAGCAGCTTAGGTGGGTCTGCTAGCGACCCCTACGAGCAGTACTTC	CASSLGGSASDPYEQYF
13	TRBD1	NA	TRBV12-3/TRBV12-4	TRBJ1-5	TGTGCCAGCAGCCGGACAGGTATAGGGCCCCAGCATTTT	CASSRTGIGPQHF
16	TRBD1	NA	TRBV3-1/TRBV3-2	TRBJ1-6	TGTGCCAGCAGCCAAGATACCCAGGGGGCCGTGTCACCCCTCCACTTT	CASSQDTQGAVSPLHF
13	NA	NA	TRBV12-3/TRBV12-4	TRBJ1-3	TGTGCCAGCAACCTATTATCTGGAAACACCATATATTTT	CASNLLSGNTIYF
14	NA	NA	TRBV3-1/TRBV3-2	TRBJ2-5	TGTGCCAGCAGCGGTGAACGGGAGTGGGAGACCCAGTACTTC	CASSGEREWETQYF
18	TRBD1	once	TRBV24-1	TRBJ2-7	TGTGCCACCGGCTACTCAGGGGGCAAGGGGCGGGGATGCTACGAGCAGTACTTC	CATGYSGGKGRGCYEQYF
15	TRBD1	once	TRBV19	TRBJ1-2	TGTGCCAGTAGTTCCCCAGGGGGCAAGAACTATGGCTACACCTTC	CASSSPGGKNYGYTF
12	NA	NA	TRBV30	TRBJ1-1	TGTGCCTGGGCGACTGGCAACACTGAAGCTTTCTTT	CAWATGNTEAFF
14	NA	NA	TRBV27	TRBJ2-3	TGTGCCAGCCATCCAGACAGGTGGGGAGATACGCAGTATTTT	CASHPDRWGDTQYF
11	NA	once	TRBV29-1	TRBJ2-2	TGCAGCGTCTATGACACCGGGGAGCTGTTTTTT	CSVYDTGELFF
15	NA	NA	TRBV7-2	TRBJ2-2	TGTGCCAGCAGCCCGAGACTAGCGAACACCGGGGAGCTGTTTTTT	CASSPRLANTGELFF
13	NA	NA	TRBV18	TRBJ1-6	TGTGCCAGCTATGGGGGGATTGGTTCACCCCTCCACTTT	CASYGGIGSPLHF
15	NA	NA	TRBV18	TRBJ1-5	TGTGCCAGCTCACCTAGGACAGATAGCAATCAGCCCCAGCATTTT	CASSPRTDSNQPQHF
13	TRBD1	NA	TRBV6-5	TRBJ2-3	TGTGCCAGCAGCCCAGACAGGGCAAGGACGCAGTATTTT	CASSPDRARTQYF
17	NA	NA	TRBV4-1	TRBJ1-4	TGCGCCAGCAGCGACTTCTCCCTAGGGGGGGGCGGTGAAAAACTGTTTTTT	CASSDFSLGGGGEKLFF
15	NA	NA	TRBV7-9	TRBJ2-2	TGTGCCAGCAACCCCCTGACAGGGAACACCGGGGAGCTGTTTTTT	CASNPLTGNTGELFF